A single sample is the source of the 6 T cell receptor beta chains below, sequenced in a study of blood T cell repertoires in COVID-19. Clones were read by immunoSEQ multiplex PCR, and TCRdb kept only the in-frame ones, dropping some. The sample carries approximately 150,000 clones, about 80% recorded once. The sample was PBMCs or T cells enriched from blood (not recorded which). Receptor source: a man aged 35-49 years with acute COVID-19.

The chain links TRBV3-1 (or the pseudogene TRBV3-2) to TRBJ2-5; tentatively, D is TRBD1 (5 bases). Between the trimmed V and J ends, which lost 1 base and 5 bases, there was a span of 14 bases. The germline V gene has CDR1 LGHDT and CDR2 YNNKEL (reference sequence). The CDR3 spans 15 residues. CDR3 nucleotides: TGTGCCAGCAGCCAAGTTCATCCAGGGATCGAGACCCAGTACTTC. It specifies CASSQVHPGIETQYF.

The chain couples TRBV11-2 to TRBJ2-1; 7 bases agree with TRBD2. Unmatched junction bases numbered 8, after V lost 6 bases and J lost 0 bases. The germline CDR1 and CDR2 sequences are SGHAT and FQNNGV. The CDR3 is 16 amino acids. The CDR3 DNA reads as TGTGCCAGCAGTCCTTTAGCGGGTCTCTCCTACAATGAGCAGTTCTTC. Amino acid sequence: CASSPLAGLSYNEQFF.

The chain combines TRBV19 with TRBJ2-5; TRBD2 is a possible D gene (5 bases). V shed 8 bases and J shed 2 bases, with 15 bases lying between them. This CDR3 contains 14 residues. In germline, CDR1 is LNHDA, CDR2 SQIVND (reference sequence). DNA of the CDR3: TGTGCCAGTCCCGACGGGGTCTTACAAGAGACCCAGTACTTC. Protein: CASPDGVLQETQYF.

This clone was seen once. The chain uses TRBV15 and TRBJ2-3; D is possibly TRBD1 (6 bases). Germline loops: CDR1 LNHNV, CDR2 YYDKDF (reference sequence). The CDR3 sequence is 16 residues long. V shed 1 base and J shed 2 bases, with 13 bases lying between them. This chain's CDR3 is CATSRVAGVYTDTQYF. DNA for the CDR3: TGTGCCACCAGCAGAGTGGCAGGGGTTTACACAGATACGCAGTATTTT.

This clone has a single count. This chain links TRBV5-1 with TRBJ1-2; the D is unclear. CDR1 is SGHRS, CDR2 YFSETQ, per germline. V shed 2 bases and J shed 8 bases, with 10 bases lying between them. The CDR3 has 12 residues. The CDR3, as DNA: TGCGCCAGCAGCTTTGGTTCGGGGGGCTACACCTTC. It is translated as CASSFGSGGYTF.

The CDR3 sequence is CATQESGGADNEQFF. CDR3 sequence (DNA): TGTGCCACTCAGGAGTCGGGGGGGGCCGACAATGAGCAGTTCTTC. The chain employs TRBV10-3 and TRBJ2-1, with 8 bases lining up with TRBD2. Germline V gene sequence: CDR1 ENHRY, CDR2 SYGVKD. This CDR3 is 15 amino acids long. V shed 10 bases, J shed 5 bases, and the junction held 13 bases outside the gene matches.